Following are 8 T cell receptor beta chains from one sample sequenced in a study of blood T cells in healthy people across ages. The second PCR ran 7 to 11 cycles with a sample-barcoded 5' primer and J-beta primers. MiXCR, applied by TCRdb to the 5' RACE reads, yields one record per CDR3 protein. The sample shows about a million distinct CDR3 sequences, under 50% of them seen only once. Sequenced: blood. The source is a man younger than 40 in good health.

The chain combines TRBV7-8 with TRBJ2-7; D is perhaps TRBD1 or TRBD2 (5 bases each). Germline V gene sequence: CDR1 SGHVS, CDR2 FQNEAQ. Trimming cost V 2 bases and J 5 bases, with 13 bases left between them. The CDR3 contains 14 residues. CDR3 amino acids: CASSLFRGGDEQYF. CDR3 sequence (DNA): TGTGCCAGCAGCTTATTTCGGGGCGGAGACGAGCAGTACTTC. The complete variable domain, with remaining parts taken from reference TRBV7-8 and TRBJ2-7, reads GAGVSQSPRYKVAKRGQDVALRCDPISGHVSLFWYQQALGQGPEFLTYFQNEAQLDKSGLPSDRFFAERPEGSVSTLKIQRTQQEDSAVYLCASSLFRGGDEQYFGPGTRLTVT.

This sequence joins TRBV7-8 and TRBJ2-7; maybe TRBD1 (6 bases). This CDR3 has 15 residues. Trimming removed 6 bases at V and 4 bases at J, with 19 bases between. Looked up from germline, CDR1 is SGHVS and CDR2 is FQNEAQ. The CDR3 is CASRYRTGSMYEQYF. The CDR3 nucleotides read TGTGCCAGCAGGTACCGTACAGGGTCGATGTACGAGCAGTACTTC.

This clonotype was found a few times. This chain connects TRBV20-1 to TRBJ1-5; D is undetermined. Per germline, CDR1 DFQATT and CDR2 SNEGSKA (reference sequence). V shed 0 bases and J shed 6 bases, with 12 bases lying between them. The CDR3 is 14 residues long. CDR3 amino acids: CSARDWVLSQPQHF. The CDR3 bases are TGCAGTGCTAGAGATTGGGTATTGAGTCAGCCCCAGCATTTT.

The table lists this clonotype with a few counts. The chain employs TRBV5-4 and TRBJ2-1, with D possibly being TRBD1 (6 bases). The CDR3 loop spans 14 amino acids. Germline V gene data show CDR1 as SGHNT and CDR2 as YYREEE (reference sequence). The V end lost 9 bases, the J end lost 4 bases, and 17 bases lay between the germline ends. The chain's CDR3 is CAIQSVGGYNEQFF. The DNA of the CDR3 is TGTGCCATCCAATCGGTAGGGGGTTACAATGAGCAGTTCTTC.

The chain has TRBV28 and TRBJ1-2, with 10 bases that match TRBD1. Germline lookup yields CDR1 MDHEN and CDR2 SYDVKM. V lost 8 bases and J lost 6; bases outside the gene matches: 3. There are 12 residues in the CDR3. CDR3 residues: CASVGTGDGYTF. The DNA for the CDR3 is TGTGCCAGCGTAGGGACAGGGGATGGCTACACCTTC.

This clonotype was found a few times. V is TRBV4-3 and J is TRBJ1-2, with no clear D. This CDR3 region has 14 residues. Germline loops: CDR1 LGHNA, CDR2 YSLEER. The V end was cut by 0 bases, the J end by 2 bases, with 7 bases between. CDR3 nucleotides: TGCGCCAGCAGCCAAGAAAGGGCCAACTATGGCTACACCTTC. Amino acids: CASSQERANYGYTF.

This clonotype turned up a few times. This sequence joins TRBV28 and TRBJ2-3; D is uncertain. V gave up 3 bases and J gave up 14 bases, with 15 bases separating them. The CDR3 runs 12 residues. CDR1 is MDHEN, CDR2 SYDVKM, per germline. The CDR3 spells CASSFPPSGWYF. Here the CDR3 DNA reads TGTGCCAGCAGTTTCCCCCCCTCTGGGTGGTATTTT.

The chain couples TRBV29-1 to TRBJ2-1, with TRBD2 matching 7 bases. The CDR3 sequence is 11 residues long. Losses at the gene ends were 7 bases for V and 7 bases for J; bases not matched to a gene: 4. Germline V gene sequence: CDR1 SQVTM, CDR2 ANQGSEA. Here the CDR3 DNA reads TGCAGCGCCCAACTAGCGAATGAGCAGTTCTTC. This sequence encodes CSAQLANEQFF.